This T cell receptor (beta chain) emerged from a study of spatial heterogeneity in lung cancer. Documented time point: sample taken at primary tumor resection. In each case, whole RNA from tumor, nontumor lung or frozen PBMC was sequenced unsorted. Germline V gene data show CDR1 as SEHNR and CDR2 as FQNEAQ (reference sequence). V was pared by 4 bases and J by 14 bases, with 18 bases between. This CDR3 has 14 amino acids. Carried by each TCR cDNA molecule was a unique molecular identifier. MiXCR, applied by TCRdb to the 5' RACE reads, yields one record per CDR3 protein. The table has 25,000 or so distinct CDR3 sequences, roughly 8% seen once. Study-wide findings and caveats: Whereas they appeared in blood less at follow-up, ubiquitous expanded tumor TCRs appeared there more at resection.

This clonotype occurred many times. What it binds is not known. The rearrangement uses TRBV7-9 and TRBJ1-6; D unclear. The sequencing here drew on PBMCs, taken at surgery. This clonotype originated in a female donor with early-stage non-small cell lung cancer. The chain's CDR3 is CASSSVAWDSALHF. Written as DNA, the CDR3 is TGTGCCAGCAGCTCGGTGGCCTGGGATTCGGCCCTCCACTTT.